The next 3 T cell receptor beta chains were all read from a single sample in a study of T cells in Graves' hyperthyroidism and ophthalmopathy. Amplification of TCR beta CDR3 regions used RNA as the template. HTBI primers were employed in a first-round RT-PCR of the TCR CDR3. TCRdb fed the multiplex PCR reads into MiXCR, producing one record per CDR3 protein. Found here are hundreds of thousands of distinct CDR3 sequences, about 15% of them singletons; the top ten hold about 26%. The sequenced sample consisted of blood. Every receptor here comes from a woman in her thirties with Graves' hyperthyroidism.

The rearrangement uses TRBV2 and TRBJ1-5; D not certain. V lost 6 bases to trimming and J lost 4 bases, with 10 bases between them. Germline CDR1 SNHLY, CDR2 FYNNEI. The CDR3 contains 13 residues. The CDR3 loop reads CASSSDENQPQHF. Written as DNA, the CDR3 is TGTGCCAGCAGCTCGGATGAGAATCAGCCCCAGCATTTT.

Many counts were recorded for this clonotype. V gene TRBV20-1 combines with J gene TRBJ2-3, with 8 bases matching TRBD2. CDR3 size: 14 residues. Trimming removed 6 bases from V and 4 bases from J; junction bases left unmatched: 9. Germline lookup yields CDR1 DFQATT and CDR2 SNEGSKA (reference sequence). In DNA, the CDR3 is TGCAGTGCCGTCCCAGCGGGAGTGCCAGATACGCAGTATTTT. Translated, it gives CSAVPAGVPDTQYF.

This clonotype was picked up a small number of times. The CDR3 sequence: CASSLGGTSGSDEQYF. The CDR3, as DNA: TGCGCCAGCAGCTTGGGGGGTACTAGCGGGAGCGACGAGCAGTACTTC. V gene TRBV5-1 combines with J gene TRBJ2-7; 11 nucleotides align to TRBD2. Per the germline V gene, CDR1 is SGHRS and CDR2 is YFSETQ. With V trimmed by 0 bases and J by 5 bases, 7 bases remained unmatched. This CDR3 region has 16 residues.